This T cell receptor (beta chain) was captured by sequencing in a study of blood T cell repertoires in COVID-19. TCRdb keeps only in-frame clones here, not all; method: immunoSEQ multiplex PCR. The sample yields 250,000 to 350,000 clones, around 90% seen once. The CDR3 loop spans 13 amino acids. CDR1 is SNHLY, CDR2 FYNNEI, per germline. V was shortened by 2 bases and J by 6 bases, with 10 bases between the two germline ends. The rearrangement joins TRBV2 to TRBJ1-2; TRBD1 might be the D (6 bases). Sequences were obtained from PBMCs or T cells enriched from blood (not recorded which). The sequence derives from a middle-aged woman who had recovered from COVID-19. Written as DNA, the CDR3 is TGTGCCAGCAGTGAATACAGGGTCGATGGCTACACCTTC. This codes for CASSEYRVDGYTF.